This T cell receptor (beta chain) was captured by sequencing in a study of neurological immune-mediated disorders (dated by TCRdb to the late 2010s). Looking at the study overall: Of the roughly 34 multiple sclerosis patients, 31 had relapsing-remitting MS and 3 had secondary progressive MS. Using UMI-based sequencing, the study compared peripheral blood TCR-beta repertoires from patients with HTLV-I-associated myelopathy (HAM/TSP), patients with multiple sclerosis, and healthy controls. Longitudinal samples, technical triplicates and paired sorted CD4+ and CD8+ T-cell subsets, alongside PBMC samples, were included among the roughly 98 TCR-beta libraries. The cohort included roughly 71 subjects: some 14 with HAM/TSP, roughly 34 with multiple sclerosis, and roughly 20 healthy controls. Beyond this particular receptor, the publication reports: The MS cluster showed no association with clinical or MRI features, and the authors stated that larger cohorts are needed. In a phylogenetic analysis, the repertoires of 18 out of 34 MS patients fell into a single cluster of related CDR3 sequences, pointing to a possible signature at the repertoire level. The highest TCR clonal expansion was observed in HAM/TSP patients, whereas the lowest was observed in MS patients, even when compared with healthy controls. Expanded clones from different subjects shared no identical CDR3 amino acid sequences, which suggests that TCR-beta repertoires were private in all groups.

This clonotype was seen at least ten times. The specificity of this receptor is unknown. No base qualities exist here, and no much larger clone lies one base off it. For CDR1 and CDR2, the germline V gene lists SGHTA and FQGNSA. From its cysteine to its phenylalanine, the CDR3 spans 15 amino acids. CDR3 DNA only is kept here, 45 bases in frame from base 1. V loses 1 base at its end and J loses 4 bases; junction bases beyond the gene matches: 7. For the unsorted PBMC libraries, 2 million PBMCs were stored in RNAlater at -80 degrees C until RNA extraction and were used to generate the libraries. The multiple sclerosis patients were enrolled in a US clinical protocol that used magnetic resonance imaging to evaluate disease progression. PBMCs were separated from peripheral blood using Ficoll-Hypaque density gradient centrifugation and then cryopreserved in liquid nitrogen. cDNA was synthesized by template-switch 5'RACE using a primer carrying a 10-nucleotide random unique molecular identifier by which each TCR transcript was tagged. Every sequencing run covered 15-18 subjects and yielded more than 160 million TCR-beta sequences. Total RNA was extracted with the RNeasy kit. The KAPA Real-time Library Amplification kit was used to amplify TCR-beta VDJ regions with primers targeting the TCR constant region and the 5'RACE anchor. A first PCR added sample indexes and Illumina adaptors, after which a second PCR increased the library yield. After Ampure bead purification, the TCR product of roughly 650 bp was size-selected on a 2% E-gel SizeSelection system. Before pooling, library quality was checked on a Bioanalyzer, concentration was measured with Qubit, and libraries were quantified with the Kapa Library Quantification kit. An Illumina HiSeq 2500 sequenced the libraries paired-end 2 x 150 bp. To increase sequence diversity, 25-30% phiX was spiked into each library pool. As for the original processing: The UMI-based MiGEC pipeline processed quality-filtered reads and removed over 75% of raw TCR sequences during error correction. IMGT germline references were used for aligning VDJ genes, and each clonotype was defined as a unique CDR3 amino acid sequence together with its V-J genes. Clonal expansion, Shannon diversity and CDR3 relatedness were evaluated with VDJtools (CalcPairwiseDistances, ClusterSamples), while phylogenetic trees were built in CLCbio workbench. Expanded clones were defined as having at least 8 unique UMIs, based on coefficient-of-variation modelling across technical triplicates. The public reads were run again by TCRdb, first through fastp at Q25 and then through MiXCR, and only productive beta chains were kept. CDR3 protein sequences are deduplicated, and each keeps its most common genes and DNA. The authors' filters were not applied to this entry. For this sample there are around 66,000 distinct CDR3 sequences; roughly 4.4% appear just once. The ten largest clones capture 2.2% of the sample.

The receptor was derived from a woman aged 65 to 85 with multiple sclerosis. Here the chain combines TRBV7-2 and TRBJ2-7; 7 bases in between match TRBD1. Sequencing was done on a sample of PBMCs. The CDR3 sequence is CASSLVWDRPYEQYF. The DNA sequence is given as TGTGCCAGCAGCTTAGTTTGGGACAGACCTTACGAGCAGTACTTC. Reference TRBV7-2 and TRBJ2-7 proteins supply the regions before and after the CDR3; the full variable domain is: GAGVSQSPSNKVTEKGKDVELRCDPISGHTALYWYRQSLGQGLEFLIYFQGNSAPDKSGLPSDRFSAERTGGSVSTLTIQRTQQEDSAVYLCASSLVWDRPYEQYFGPGTRLTVT.